This TCR beta chain is drawn from a study of blood T cell repertoires in COVID-19. Study information: Sample material is recorded as cDNA or gDNA derived from T cells, B-cell-depleted T cells, or PBMCs.

The CDR3 is made up of 15 amino acids. Germline lookup yields CDR1 SGHNT and CDR2 YYREEE (reference sequence). The junction had 6 bases not matched to a gene; V was cut back by 2 bases and J by 5 bases. The assay was immunoSEQ multiplex PCR, and TCRdb's table has in-frame clones only and misses some. The data show around 370,000 clones, 88% seen once. In its sample, this clone was seen a few times. This TCR derives from a woman under 30 who had recovered from COVID-19. Sequenced sample: PBMCs or T cells enriched from blood (not recorded which). The gene calls are TRBV5-4 and TRBJ2-2; TRBD2 aligns across 7 bases. Written as DNA, the CDR3 is TGTGCCAGCAGCTTTACTAGCGCACAAACCGGGGAGCTGTTTTTT. It is translated as CASSFTSAQTGELFF. Full variable domain (rest looked up from reference TRBV5-4 and TRBJ2-2): ETGVTQSPTHLIKTRGQQVTLRCSSQSGHNTVSWYQQALGQGPQFIFQYYREEENGRGNFPPRFSGLQFPNYSSELNVNALELDDSALYLCASSFTSAQTGELFFGEGSRLTVL.